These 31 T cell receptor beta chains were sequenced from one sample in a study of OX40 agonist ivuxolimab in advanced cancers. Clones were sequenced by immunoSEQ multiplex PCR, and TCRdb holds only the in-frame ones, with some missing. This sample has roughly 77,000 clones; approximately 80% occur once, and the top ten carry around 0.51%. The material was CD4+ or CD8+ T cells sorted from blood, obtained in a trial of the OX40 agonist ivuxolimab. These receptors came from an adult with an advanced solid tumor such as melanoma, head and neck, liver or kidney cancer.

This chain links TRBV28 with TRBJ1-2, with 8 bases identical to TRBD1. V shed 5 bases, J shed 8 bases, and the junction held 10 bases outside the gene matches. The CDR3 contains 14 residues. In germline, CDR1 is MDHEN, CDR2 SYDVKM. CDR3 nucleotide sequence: TGTGCCAGCAGTCTCATCGGACAGGGTGGCGGCTACACCTTC. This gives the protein CASSLIGQGGGYTF.

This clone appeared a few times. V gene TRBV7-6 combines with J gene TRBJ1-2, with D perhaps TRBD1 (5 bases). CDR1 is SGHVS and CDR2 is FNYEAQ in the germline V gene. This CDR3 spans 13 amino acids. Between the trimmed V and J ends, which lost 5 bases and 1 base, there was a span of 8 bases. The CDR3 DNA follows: TGTGCCAGCAGCCAACAGGATAACTATGGCTACACCTTC. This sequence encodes CASSQQDNYGYTF.

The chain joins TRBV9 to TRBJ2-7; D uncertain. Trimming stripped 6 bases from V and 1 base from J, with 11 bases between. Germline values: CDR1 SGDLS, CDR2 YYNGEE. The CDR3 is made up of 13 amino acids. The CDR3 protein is CASITQISYEQYF. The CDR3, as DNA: TGTGCCAGCATAACACAGATTTCCTACGAGCAGTACTTC.

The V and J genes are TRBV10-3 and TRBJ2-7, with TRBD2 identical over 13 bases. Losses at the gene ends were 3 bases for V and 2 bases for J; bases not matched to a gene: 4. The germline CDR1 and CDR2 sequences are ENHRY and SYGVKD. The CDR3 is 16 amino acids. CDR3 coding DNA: TGTGCCATCAGTGACCGGACTAGCGGGAGACCCTACGAGCAGTACTTC. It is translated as CAISDRTSGRPYEQYF.

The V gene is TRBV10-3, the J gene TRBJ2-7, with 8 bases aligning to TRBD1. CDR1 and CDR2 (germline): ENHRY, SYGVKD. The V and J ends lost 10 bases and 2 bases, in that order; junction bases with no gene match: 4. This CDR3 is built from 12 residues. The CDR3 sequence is CATSQGAYEQYF. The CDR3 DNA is TGTGCCACCTCACAGGGGGCCTACGAGCAGTACTTC.

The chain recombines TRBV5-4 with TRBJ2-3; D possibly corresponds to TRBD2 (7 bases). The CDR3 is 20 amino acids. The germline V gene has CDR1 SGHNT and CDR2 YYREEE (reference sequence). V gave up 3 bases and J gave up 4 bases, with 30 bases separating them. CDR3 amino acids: CASSSTLGGAPRLRADTQYF. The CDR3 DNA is TGTGCCAGCAGCTCAACATTGGGGGGGGCGCCTAGGCTAAGGGCAGATACGCAGTATTTT.

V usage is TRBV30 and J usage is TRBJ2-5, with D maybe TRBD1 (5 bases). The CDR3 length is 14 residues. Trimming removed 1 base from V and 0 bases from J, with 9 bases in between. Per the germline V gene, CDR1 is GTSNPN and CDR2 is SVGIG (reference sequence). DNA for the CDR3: TGTGCCTGGAGTGGGGGCCGTCACCAAGAGACCCAGTACTTC. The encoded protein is CAWSGGRHQETQYF.

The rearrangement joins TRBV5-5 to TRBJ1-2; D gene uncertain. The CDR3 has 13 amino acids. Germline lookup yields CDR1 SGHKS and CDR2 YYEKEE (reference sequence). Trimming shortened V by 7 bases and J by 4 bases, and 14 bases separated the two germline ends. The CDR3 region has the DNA TGTGCCAGCGGGGAGGACGGCTTCTATGGCTACACCTTC. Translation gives CASGEDGFYGYTF.

For the CDR3, the DNA is TGTGCCGCCGCAATGAAGGGAAACACAGATACGCAGTATTTT. This sequence encodes CAAAMKGNTDTQYF. J is TRBJ2-3 and V is TRBV6-1; no clear D. The CDR3 contains 14 residues. CDR1 and CDR2 from the germline V gene are MNHNS and SASEGT. V was pared by 11 bases and J by 2 bases, with 17 bases between.

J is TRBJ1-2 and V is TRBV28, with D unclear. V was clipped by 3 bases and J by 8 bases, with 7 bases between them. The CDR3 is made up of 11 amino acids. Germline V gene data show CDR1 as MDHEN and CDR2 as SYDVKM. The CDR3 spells CASSFGLGYTF. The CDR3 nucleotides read TGTGCCAGCAGTTTTGGTTTGGGCTACACCTTC.

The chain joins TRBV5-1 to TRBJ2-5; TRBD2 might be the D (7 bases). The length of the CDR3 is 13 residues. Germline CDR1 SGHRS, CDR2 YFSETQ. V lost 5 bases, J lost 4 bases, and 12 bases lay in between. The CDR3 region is CASRGGVTETQYF. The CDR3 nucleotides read TGCGCCAGCAGAGGGGGGGTGACAGAGACCCAGTACTTC.

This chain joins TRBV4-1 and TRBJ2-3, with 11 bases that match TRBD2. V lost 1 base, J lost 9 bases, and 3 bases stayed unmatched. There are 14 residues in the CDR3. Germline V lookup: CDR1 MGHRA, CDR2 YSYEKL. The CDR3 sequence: CASSQGLAGGTQYF. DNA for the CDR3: TGCGCCAGCAGCCAAGGCCTAGCGGGGGGAACGCAGTATTTT.

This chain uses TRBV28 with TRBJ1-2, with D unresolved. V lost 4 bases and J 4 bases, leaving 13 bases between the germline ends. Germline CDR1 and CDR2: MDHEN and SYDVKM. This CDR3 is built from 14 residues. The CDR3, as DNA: TGTGCCAGCAGTTCAGTCTCGCAAGCCTATGGCTACACCTTC. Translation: CASSSVSQAYGYTF.

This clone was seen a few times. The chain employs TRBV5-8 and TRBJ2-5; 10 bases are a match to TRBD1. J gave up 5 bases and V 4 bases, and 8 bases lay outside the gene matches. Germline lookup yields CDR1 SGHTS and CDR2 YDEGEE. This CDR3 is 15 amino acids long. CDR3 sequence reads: CASSRRTGGVETQYF. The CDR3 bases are TGTGCCAGCAGCCGTAGGACAGGGGGAGTGGAGACCCAGTACTTC.

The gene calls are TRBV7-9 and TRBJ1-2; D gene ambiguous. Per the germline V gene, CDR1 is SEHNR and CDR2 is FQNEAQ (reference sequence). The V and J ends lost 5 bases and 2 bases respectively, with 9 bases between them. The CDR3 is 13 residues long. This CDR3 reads CASSGRRNYGYTF. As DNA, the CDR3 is TGTGCCAGCAGCGGACGACGGAACTATGGCTACACCTTC.

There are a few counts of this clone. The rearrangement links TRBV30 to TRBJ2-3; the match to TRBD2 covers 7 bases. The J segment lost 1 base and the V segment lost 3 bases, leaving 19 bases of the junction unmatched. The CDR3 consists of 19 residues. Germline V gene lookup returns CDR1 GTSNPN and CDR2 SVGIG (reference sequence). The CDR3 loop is CAWRENSGSLSTRTDTQYF. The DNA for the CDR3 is TGTGCCTGGAGAGAGAATAGCGGGTCCCTATCTACCCGCACAGATACGCAGTATTTT. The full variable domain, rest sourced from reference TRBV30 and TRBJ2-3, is SQTIHQWPATLVQPVGSPLSLECTVEGTSNPNLYWYRQAAGRGLQLLFYSVGIGQISSEVPQNLSASRPQDRQFILSSKKLLLSDSGFYLCAWRENSGSLSTRTDTQYFGPGTRLTVL.

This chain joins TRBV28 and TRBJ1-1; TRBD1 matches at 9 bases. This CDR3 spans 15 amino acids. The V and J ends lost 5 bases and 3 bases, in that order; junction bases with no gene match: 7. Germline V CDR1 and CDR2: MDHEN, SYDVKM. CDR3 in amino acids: CASSPPGQGYTEAFF. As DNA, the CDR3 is TGTGCCAGCAGTCCCCCGGGACAGGGTTACACTGAAGCTTTCTTT.

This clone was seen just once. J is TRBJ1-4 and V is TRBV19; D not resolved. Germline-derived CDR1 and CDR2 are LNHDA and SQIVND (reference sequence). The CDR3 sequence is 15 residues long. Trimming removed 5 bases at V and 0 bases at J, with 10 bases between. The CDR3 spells CASSRRSATNEKLFF. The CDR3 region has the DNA TGTGCCAGTAGTCGGAGAAGTGCAACTAATGAAAAACTGTTTTTT.

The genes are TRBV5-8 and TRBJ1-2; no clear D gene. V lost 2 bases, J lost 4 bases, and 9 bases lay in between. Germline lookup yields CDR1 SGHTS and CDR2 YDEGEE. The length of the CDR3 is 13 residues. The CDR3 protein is CASSFGQLYGYTF. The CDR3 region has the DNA TGTGCCAGCAGCTTCGGGCAGCTCTATGGCTACACCTTC.

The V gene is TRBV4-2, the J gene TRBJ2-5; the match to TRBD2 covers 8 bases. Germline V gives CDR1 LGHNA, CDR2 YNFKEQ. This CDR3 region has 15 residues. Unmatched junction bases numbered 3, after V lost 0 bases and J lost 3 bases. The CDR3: CASSQDLRGEETQYF. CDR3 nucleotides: TGTGCCAGCAGCCAAGATCTGCGGGGGGAAGAGACCCAGTACTTC.

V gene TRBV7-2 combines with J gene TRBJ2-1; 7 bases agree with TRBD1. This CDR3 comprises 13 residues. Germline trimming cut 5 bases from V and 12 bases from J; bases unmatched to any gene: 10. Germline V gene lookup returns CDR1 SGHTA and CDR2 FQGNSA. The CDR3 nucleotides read TGTGCCAGCAGCGCCCGACAACAGGGGTTGCAGTTCTTC. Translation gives CASSARQQGLQFF.

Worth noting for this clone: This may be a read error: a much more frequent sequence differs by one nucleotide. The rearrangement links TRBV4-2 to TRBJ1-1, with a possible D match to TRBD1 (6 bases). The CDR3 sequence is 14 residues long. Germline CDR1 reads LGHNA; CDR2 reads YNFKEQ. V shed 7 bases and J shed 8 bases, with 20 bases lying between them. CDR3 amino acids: CASNLSLDSSEAFF. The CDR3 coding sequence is TGTGCCAGCAACCTATCTTTGGACAGCTCAGAAGCTTTCTTT.

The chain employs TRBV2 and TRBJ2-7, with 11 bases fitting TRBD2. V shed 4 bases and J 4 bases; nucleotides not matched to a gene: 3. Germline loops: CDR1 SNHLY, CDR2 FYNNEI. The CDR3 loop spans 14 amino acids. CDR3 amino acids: CASSASGGIYEQYF. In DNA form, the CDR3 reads TGTGCCAGCAGTGCTAGCGGGGGGATTTACGAGCAGTACTTC.

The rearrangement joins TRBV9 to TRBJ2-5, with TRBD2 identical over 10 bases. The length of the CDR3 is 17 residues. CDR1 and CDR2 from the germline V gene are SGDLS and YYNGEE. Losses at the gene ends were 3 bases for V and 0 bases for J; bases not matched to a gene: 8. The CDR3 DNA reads TGTGCCAGCAGCGCCGGGGAGCGGGGGGGAAACCAAGAGACCCAGTACTTC. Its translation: CASSAGERGGNQETQYF.

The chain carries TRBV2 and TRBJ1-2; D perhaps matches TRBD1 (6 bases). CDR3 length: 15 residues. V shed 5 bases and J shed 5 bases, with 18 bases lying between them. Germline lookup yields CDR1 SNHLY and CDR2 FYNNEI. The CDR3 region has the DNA TGTGCCAGCAGTACCGGGGGGCAGTCGGCGTATGGCTACACCTTC. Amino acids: CASSTGGQSAYGYTF.

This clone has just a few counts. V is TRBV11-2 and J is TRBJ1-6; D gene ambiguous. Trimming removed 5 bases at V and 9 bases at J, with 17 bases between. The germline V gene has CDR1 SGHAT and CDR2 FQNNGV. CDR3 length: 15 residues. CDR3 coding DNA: TGTGCCAGCAGCCCCAACCGGGGTCGAGGTTCACCCCTCCACTTT. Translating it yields CASSPNRGRGSPLHF.

CDR3 in DNA: TGTGCCAGCAGCACTAGCGGGGGACTAAACATTCAGTACTTC. Translation gives CASSTSGGLNIQYF. This chain joins TRBV2 and TRBJ2-4, with 11 bases fitting TRBD2. The V and J ends lost 6 bases and 6 bases, in that order; junction bases with no gene match: 4. The length of the CDR3 is 14 residues. Per germline, CDR1 SNHLY and CDR2 FYNNEI.

CDR3 sequence: CASSFGQGATEAFF. Here the CDR3 DNA reads TGTGCCAGCAGCTTCGGACAGGGGGCCACTGAAGCTTTCTTT. V is TRBV5-5 and J is TRBJ1-1, with 11 positions matching TRBD1. This CDR3 spans 14 amino acids. CDR1 and CDR2 (germline): SGHKS, YYEKEE (reference sequence). Trimming removed 2 bases from V and 4 bases from J; junction bases left unmatched: 1.

The CDR3 sequence: CASRAGSYNEQFF. The CDR3 coding sequence is TGTGCCAGCAGAGCAGGGTCCTACAATGAGCAGTTCTTC. This chain joins TRBV6-5 and TRBJ2-1; the D gene is possibly TRBD1 (5 bases). The V end lost 6 bases, the J end lost 1 base, and 7 bases lay between the germline ends. Germline V gene sequence: CDR1 MNHEY, CDR2 SVGAGI. This CDR3 comprises 13 residues.

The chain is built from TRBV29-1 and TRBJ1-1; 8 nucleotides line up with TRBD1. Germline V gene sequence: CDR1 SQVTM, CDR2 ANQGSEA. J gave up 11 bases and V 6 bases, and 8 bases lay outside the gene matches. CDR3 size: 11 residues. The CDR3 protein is CSVHGQGRAFF. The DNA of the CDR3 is TGCAGCGTGCACGGACAGGGTCGGGCTTTCTTT.

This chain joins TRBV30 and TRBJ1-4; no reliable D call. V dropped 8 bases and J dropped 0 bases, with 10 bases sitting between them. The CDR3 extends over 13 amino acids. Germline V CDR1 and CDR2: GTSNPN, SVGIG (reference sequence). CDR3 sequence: CAGRRATNEKLFF. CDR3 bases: TGTGCCGGAAGGCGCGCAACTAATGAAAAACTGTTTTTT.